This is a list of T cell receptor beta chains from one sample in a study of cytomegalovirus exposure and HLA in healthy donors. Profiled with immunoSEQ multiplex PCR; TCRdb holds only in-frame clones, not every one. Of 110,000 to 150,000 clones in the sample, roughly nine tenths were seen once. Sequencing used PBMCs. These receptors were obtained from a young man in good health and CMV-seronegative. CDR3s include the opening cysteine and the closing phenylalanine or tryptophan. Fields, in order: V gene, D gene, J gene, clone size, CDR3 DNA, CDR3 protein. A D gene is named only where the DNA matches it firmly. Expanded clones get a size class; other rows say once, few or many, or leave the size out.

>TRBV27|TRBD1|TRBJ1-1|NA
TGTGCCAGCAGTCCCGGACAGGCCAACACTGAAGCTTTCTTT
CASSPGQANTEAFF
>TRBV27|TRBD1|TRBJ2-3|NA
TGTGCCAGCAGTTTCTTGGACAGGAGCACAGATACGCAGTATTTT
CASSFLDRSTDTQYF
>TRBV10-3|TRBD2|TRBJ2-3|NA
TGTGCCATCGACCGTCGAGCGGGGGGGCCAGATACGCAGTATTTT
CAIDRRAGGPDTQYF
>TRBV18|NA|TRBJ2-1|NA
TGTGCCAGCTCACCAGCGGATAATAGACCCTACAATGAGCAGTTCTTC
CASSPADNRPYNEQFF
>TRBV27|NA|TRBJ2-5|NA
TGTGCCAGCAGTCCCGGGGATGAATGGGAGACCCAGTACTTC
CASSPGDEWETQYF
>TRBV6-5|TRBD1|TRBJ1-5|NA
TGTGCCAGCAGGAAAATGGGACAGACCAGGCAGTCCCAGCATTTT
CASRKMGQTRQSQHF
>TRBV5-6|NA|TRBJ2-7|NA
TGTGCCAGCAGCTTGGTGGGGCAGGGGACCTACGAGCAGTACTTC
CASSLVGQGTYEQYF
>TRBV27|NA|TRBJ1-2|NA
TGTGCCAGCAGTTTATCGGGAGGGTTTGGCTACACCTTC
CASSLSGGFGYTF
>TRBV14|NA|TRBJ1-6|once
TGTGCCAGCAGCCAAGACATCGTTTGGACAGACAATTCACCCCTCCACTTT
CASSQDIVWTDNSPLHF
>TRBV7-2|NA|TRBJ2-1|NA
TGTGCCAGCACCCAAGGATCCACTGGGAGGAATGAGCAGTTCTTC
CASTQGSTGRNEQFF
>TRBV29-1|TRBD1|TRBJ1-1|NA
TGCAGCGTAAGTGGGGCAGGGGGACCCACTGAAGCTTTCTTT
CSVSGAGGPTEAFF
>TRBV27|NA|TRBJ1-1|NA
TGTGCCAGCAGTTCCCAGGCCACTGAAGCTTTCTTT
CASSSQATEAFF
>TRBV7-2|TRBD1|TRBJ2-5|once
TGTGCCAGCAGCCAGCGACAGGGGGAGACCCAGTACTTC
CASSQRQGETQYF
>TRBV5-1|NA|TRBJ2-5|once
TGCGCCAGCAGCTTGGTCTCGGCCCTAGGAGAGACCCAGTACTTC
CASSLVSALGETQYF
>TRBV18|NA|TRBJ2-2|NA
TGTGCCAGCTCACCGTCATTGGAGGCTGGGTTCGTCAAACGGAACACCGGGGAGCTGTTTTTT
CASSPSLEAGFVKRNTGELFF
>TRBV6-4|TRBD1|TRBJ2-6|NA
TGTGCCAGCAGTGACCAGGGGGACGGCTCTGGGGCCAACGTCCTGACTTTC
CASSDQGDGSGANVLTF
>TRBV5-8|TRBD1|TRBJ2-5|once
TGTGCCAGCAGCTACCCGACAGGGGCCGCGACCCAGTACTTC
CASSYPTGAATQYF
>TRBV2|TRBD2|TRBJ2-4|NA
TGTGCCAGCAGGGCCCTACTAGCGGGGGACGGCATTCAGTACTTC
CASRALLAGDGIQYF
>TRBV9|TRBD2|TRBJ2-3|NA
TGTGCCAGCAGCCCGACTAGCGGGATTAGCACAGATACGCAGTATTTT
CASSPTSGISTDTQYF
>TRBV5-5|NA|TRBJ1-2|NA
TGTGCCAGCAGCCCGAGGGGGAACCCTTATGGCTACACCTTC
CASSPRGNPYGYTF
>TRBV2|TRBD2|TRBJ2-1|NA
TGTGCCAGCAGTGAAGCGCACGGCGGGGGGGCCTATGGTGAGCAGTTCTTC
CASSEAHGGGAYGEQFF
>TRBV6-6|TRBD2|TRBJ2-3|NA
TGTGCCAGCAGTTACTCGATCGGGGGGGCAGGAGATACGCAGTATTTT
CASSYSIGGAGDTQYF
>TRBV10-1|TRBD1|TRBJ1-1|NA
TGCGCCAGCAGTTCAACGACAGGGGGTTCCTTTGAGGCTTTCTTT
CASSSTTGGSFEAFF
>TRBV30|NA|TRBJ2-2|NA
TGTGCCTGGACCTTCGGACTAACCGGGGAGCTGTTTTTT
CAWTFGLTGELFF
>TRBV6-1|TRBD1|TRBJ1-1|NA
TGTGCCAGCAGTCACGTGCACAGGGGAGGAACTGAAGCTTTCTTT
CASSHVHRGGTEAFF
>TRBV7-9|NA|TRBJ1-1|NA
TGTGCCAGCAGCCGACAGAACTCGAACACTGAAGCTTTCTTT
CASSRQNSNTEAFF
>TRBV30|TRBD1|TRBJ1-5|NA
TGTGCCTGGAGTCCGGGACAGGGCGCCCCCAATCAGCCCCAGCATTTT
CAWSPGQGAPNQPQHF
>TRBV28|TRBD1|TRBJ1-3|once
TGTGCCAGCGCTTATTACAGGGGGGGTGGAAACACCATATATTTT
CASAYYRGGGNTIYF
>TRBV6-5|TRBD1|TRBJ2-7|NA
TGTGCCAGCAGTCGGGACAGGGGGGTTTACGAGCAGTACTTC
CASSRDRGVYEQYF
>TRBV5-1|TRBD1|TRBJ1-1|NA
TGCGCCAGCAGCTCAGGACAGGGTAAAGCTTTCTTT
CASSSGQGKAFF
>TRBV30|TRBD1|TRBJ1-5|NA
TGTGCCTGGAGTGAGGGACAGGGCAATCAGCCCCAGCATTTT
CAWSEGQGNQPQHF
>TRBV5-6|TRBD1|TRBJ2-5|NA
TGTGCCAGCAGCCAGGGGACAGGGGAGGAGACCCAGTACTTC
CASSQGTGEETQYF
>TRBV2|TRBD1|TRBJ2-3|NA
TGTGCCAGCAGTCGCGGACAGGCTGGGACAGATACGCAGTATTTT
CASSRGQAGTDTQYF
>TRBV27|NA|TRBJ1-5|NA
TGTGCCAGCAGTTTATTGTCCAGGAACGGCATCAATCAGCCCCAGCATTTT
CASSLLSRNGINQPQHF
>TRBV11-3|NA|TRBJ2-5|NA
TGTGCCAGCAGCCCCCGGACAGGGAGGGGGGAGACCCAGTACTTC
CASSPRTGRGETQYF
>TRBV7-9|TRBD1|TRBJ1-6|NA
TGTGCCAGCAGCTTATGGACAGGGTGGGGTTCACCCCTCCACTTT
CASSLWTGWGSPLHF
>TRBV29-1|NA|TRBJ1-4|NA
TGCAGCGTTGCACAGGGCGGTGAAAAACTGTTTTTT
CSVAQGGEKLFF
>TRBV6-5|NA|TRBJ2-2|NA
TGTGCCAGCAGATTTCTAGCGAGAACACCGGGGGAGCTGTTTTTT
CASRFLARTPGELFF
>TRBV6-5|TRBD2|TRBJ2-1|NA
TGTGCCAGCAGTTATAGAGGACTAGCGACCAATGAGCAGTTCTTC
CASSYRGLATNEQFF
>TRBV7-9|NA|TRBJ2-2|NA
TGTGCCAGCAGCTTGAGTCGCACCGGGGAGCTGTTTTTT
CASSLSRTGELFF
>TRBV27|NA|TRBJ2-1|NA
NA
CASSSSGQGYNEQFF
>TRBV6-5|NA|TRBJ1-3|NA
TGTGCCAGCAGTTCCCCGGGAAACACCATATATTTT
CASSSPGNTIYF
>TRBV7-9|NA|TRBJ1-2|NA
TGTGCCAGCAGCTTAACAGGGCCTGGTGGCTACACCTTC
CASSLTGPGGYTF
>TRBV11-3|TRBD1|TRBJ2-3|NA
TGTGCCAGCAGCTTGATGGGACAGGGTCGTTTAGGGTCAGATACGCAGTATTTT
CASSLMGQGRLGSDTQYF
>TRBV27|TRBD2|TRBJ2-3|NA
TGTGCCAGCAGTTTGGCTATGACTAGCCGGGGCGCAGATACGCAGTATTTT
CASSLAMTSRGADTQYF
>TRBV7-3|NA|TRBJ1-5|NA
TGTGCCAGCAGCTTAATATTTCCAGGGAATCAGCCCCAGCATTTT
CASSLIFPGNQPQHF